A selection of T cell receptor beta chains follows, all from one sample in a study of CD8+ T cells in alopecia areata. TCRdb's table, derived via immunoSEQ multiplex PCR, lists solely in-frame clones and lacks some. The repertoire holds some 210,000 clones, with 50% to 60% as singletons. The sample in question was CD4+ T cells sorted from blood, obtained at week 0. Receptors originate from a human donor with alopecia areata. Each CDR3 is given with its conserved first and last residue. D genes are given only for firm matches. The listing skips clone size in some rows; elsewhere it reads once, few, many or a size class.

J gene,D gene,clone size,V gene,CDR3 protein,CDR3 DNA
TRBJ1-2,TRBD1,.,TRBV27,CASSYRQGGGYTF,TGTGCCAGCAGTTATCGACAGGGCGGCGGCTACACCTTC
TRBJ2-2,.,.,TRBV5-1,CASRTGPSGGELFF,TGCGCCAGCAGGACGGGCCCCTCGGGAGGGGAGCTGTTTTTT
TRBJ2-5,TRBD2,.,TRBV9,CASSGTGTSHETQYF,TGTGCCAGCAGCGGAACCGGGACTAGCCACGAGACCCAGTACTTC
TRBJ2-5,.,.,TRBV30,CAWSPPGLTQYF,TGTGCCTGGAGTCCACCGGGACTGACCCAGTACTTC
TRBJ2-7,.,.,TRBV5-1,CASSLDPAEQYF,TGCGCCAGCAGCTTGGATCCCGCCGAGCAGTACTTC
TRBJ1-5,.,.,TRBV4-2,CASSQRAGVGLTPQHF,TGTGCCAGCAGCCAACGAGCGGGGGTAGGTTTAACGCCCCAGCATTTT
TRBJ2-5,TRBD1,.,TRBV30,CAWSGDRAYF,TGTGCCTGGTCAGGGGACAGGGCGTACTTC
TRBJ1-1,.,.,TRBV2,CASGRTGNTEAFF,TGTGCCAGCGGACGGACGGGGAACACTGAAGCTTTCTTT
TRBJ2-3,.,.,TRBV9,CASSVSTGAGLSVGTDTQYF,TGTGCCAGCAGCGTATCGACAGGGGCGGGACTATCGGTTGGCACAGATACGCAGTATTTT
TRBJ1-2,TRBD1,many,TRBV7-8,CASSPYTGGKGYTF,TGTGCCAGCAGCCCCTATACAGGGGGTAAAGGCTACACCTTC
TRBJ2-1,TRBD2,few,TRBV7-2,CASSPNREALFF,TGTGCCAGCAGCCCGAATCGGGAGGCTTTGTTCTTC
TRBJ2-7,.,.,TRBV7-9,CASSSFEGGGYEQYF,TGTGCCAGCAGCTCCTTCGAGGGAGGGGGATACGAGCAGTACTTC
TRBJ1-2,.,few,TRBV29-1,CSVGGGAPSGTTYTF,TGCAGCGTTGGAGGGGGGGCACCCAGTGGCACCACGTACACCTTC
TRBJ2-7,.,.,TRBV6-5,CASSRGPNEQYF,TGTGCCAGCAGCCGCGGGCCCAACGAGCAGTACTTC
TRBJ2-3,.,.,TRBV9,CASSGRGRAYTDTQYF,TGTGCCAGCAGCGGACGAGGCAGGGCGTACACAGATACGCAGTATTTT
TRBJ1-3,.,.,TRBV30,CAWTIQGNTIYF,TGTGCCTGGACCATACAGGGAAACACCATATATTTT
TRBJ1-1,.,.,TRBV9,CASSVALGAQTEAFF,TGTGCCAGCAGCGTAGCTCTGGGGGCGCAGACTGAAGCTTTCTTT
TRBJ2-5,TRBD2,.,TRBV4-1,CASSQEPGTSGKETQYF,TGCGCCAGCAGCCAAGAGCCCGGGACTAGCGGGAAAGAGACCCAGTACTTC
TRBJ2-7,.,.,TRBV2,CAVRGVTYEQYF,TGTGCCGTGCGAGGGGTTACCTACGAGCAGTACTTC
TRBJ2-3,TRBD1,.,TRBV30,CAWRGVTGATDTQYF,TGTGCCTGGAGGGGAGTGACAGGGGCCACAGATACGCAGTATTTT
TRBJ1-5,.,few,TRBV30,CAWSVQGNQPQHF,TGTGCCTGGAGTGTGCAAGGCAATCAGCCCCAGCATTTT
TRBJ2-1,.,.,TRBV6-1,CASRGRVYNEQFF,TGTGCCAGCAGGGGTAGGGTCTACAATGAGCAGTTCTTC
TRBJ2-7,.,.,TRBV2,CASSGTVSYEQYF,TGTGCCAGCAGTGGGACAGTATCCTACGAGCAGTACTTC
TRBJ2-1,TRBD1,few,TRBV28,CASTLTDRDYNEQFF,TGTGCCAGCACCCTGACGGACAGGGACTACAATGAGCAGTTCTTC
TRBJ2-3,.,.,TRBV20-1,CSAVVGDTQYF,TGCAGTGCTGTAGTGGGGGATACGCAGTATTTT
TRBJ1-1,.,once,TRBV29-1,CSVAIGMTEAFF,TGCAGCGTTGCGATAGGGATGACTGAAGCTTTCTTT
TRBJ1-4,TRBD1,.,TRBV13,CASSHRDSNEKLFF,TGTGCCAGCAGCCACCGGGACAGTAATGAAAAACTGTTTTTT
TRBJ1-5,.,.,TRBV30,CAWSYSHSNQPQHF,TGTGCCTGGAGTTACAGTCATAGCAATCAGCCCCAGCATTTT
TRBJ2-7,.,.,TRBV28,CASSLQGPPYEQYF,TGTGCCAGCAGTTTACAGGGCCCCCCCTACGAGCAGTACTTC
TRBJ1-5,.,.,TRBV30,CAWSQGMSNQPQHF,TGTGCCTGGAGTCAAGGGATGAGCAATCAGCCCCAGCATTTT
TRBJ2-6,.,.,TRBV2,CASKGLSGANVLTF,TGTGCCAGCAAGGGGCTCTCTGGGGCCAACGTCCTGACTTTC
TRBJ2-1,.,once,TRBV30,CAWSVFGLSNEQFF,TGTGCCTGGAGTGTATTCGGACTCTCCAATGAGCAGTTCTTC
TRBJ1-1,TRBD1,.,TRBV19,CASTTAPGQMNTEAFF,TGTGCCAGTACGACCGCACCGGGACAGATGAACACTGAAGCTTTCTTT
TRBJ2-3,TRBD1,.,TRBV7-6,CASSLAGTGTDTQYF,TGTGCCAGCAGCTTAGCCGGGACAGGCACAGATACGCAGTATTTT
TRBJ2-1,TRBD2,.,TRBV5-1,CASSLSLTSGRAKEQFF,TGCGCCAGCAGCCTCTCTCTAACTAGCGGGCGGGCCAAAGAGCAGTTCTTC
TRBJ1-6,.,.,TRBV30,CAWSARDKESSPLHF,TGTGCCTGGAGTGCCCGGGACAAGGAGAGTTCACCCCTCCACTTT
TRBJ1-2,.,.,TRBV25-1,CASSGDGRNYGYTF,TGTGCCAGCAGTGGGGACGGACGGAACTATGGCTACACCTTC
TRBJ1-1,.,.,TRBV11-2,CATRRRANTEAFF,TGTGCCACCCGTCGGCGGGCGAACACTGAAGCTTTCTTT
TRBJ2-5,TRBD1,.,TRBV2,CASSRDRQETQYF,TGTGCCAGCAGTCGGGACAGGCAAGAGACCCAGTACTTC
TRBJ2-2,TRBD2,.,TRBV7-2,CASSRSASGSGRAGELFF,TGTGCCAGCAGCCGCTCGGCTAGCGGGAGTGGTAGAGCCGGGGAGCTGTTTTTT
TRBJ2-1,TRBD2,.,TRBV7-9,CASSSGLAGNYNEQFF,TGTGCCAGCAGCTCGGGACTAGCGGGAAACTACAATGAGCAGTTCTTC
TRBJ2-1,.,few,TRBV7-6,CASSTHQASGEQFF,TGTGCCAGCAGCACCCATCAGGCCTCCGGGGAGCAGTTCTTC
TRBJ2-7,.,once,TRBV30,CAWSGGPYEQYF,TGTGCCTGGAGCGGGGGCCCCTACGAGCAGTACTTC
TRBJ2-7,TRBD1,few,TRBV29-1,CSVSTGAYEQYF,TGCAGCGTCTCAACAGGGGCCTACGAGCAGTACTTC
TRBJ1-2,.,few,TRBV23-1,CASSSNTPGREKFNYGYTF,TGCGCCAGCAGCTCTAACACCCCGGGACGGGAAAAATTTAACTATGGCTACACCTTC
TRBJ2-5,.,once,TRBV4-2,CASSQAGGRTSSQETQYF,TGTGCCAGCAGCCAAGCGGGGGGCCGTACCAGTAGCCAAGAGACCCAGTACTTC
TRBJ2-2,TRBD1,many,TRBV5-1,CASSWGQGRTGELFF,TGCGCCAGCAGCTGGGGACAGGGGCGAACCGGGGAGCTGTTTTTT
TRBJ2-5,TRBD1,.,TRBV6-6,CASSGRDSTNQETQYF,TGTGCCAGCAGCGGAAGGGACAGCACCAACCAAGAGACCCAGTACTTC
TRBJ1-5,.,.,TRBV30,CAWRGGGGPQHF,TGTGCCTGGAGGGGGGGAGGCGGACCCCAGCATTTT
TRBJ2-6,.,once,TRBV30,CAWSAWGGGANVLTF,TGTGCCTGGAGTGCGTGGGGTGGTGGGGCCAACGTCCTGACTTTC
TRBJ2-2,.,.,TRBV7-9,CASSAQGSGELFF,TGTGCCAGCAGCGCACAGGGTTCCGGGGAGCTGTTTTTT
TRBJ2-2,.,.,TRBV6-5,CASSYSRDTGELFF,TGTGCCAGCAGTTACTCGCGGGACACCGGGGAGCTGTTTTTT
TRBJ2-5,.,.,TRBV5-1,CASSLEAVQETQYF,TGCGCCAGCAGCTTGGAGGCGGTTCAAGAGACCCAGTACTTC
TRBJ1-5,.,.,TRBV29-1,CSVAGSINQPQHF,TGCAGCGTTGCGGGCAGCATCAATCAGCCCCAGCATTTT
TRBJ1-1,.,few,TRBV30,CAWSGDTEAFF,TGTGCCTGGAGTGGGGACACCGAAGCTTTCTTT
TRBJ2-2,TRBD1,few,TRBV5-1,CASSWGQRDTGELFF,TGCGCCAGCAGCTGGGGACAGCGAGACACCGGGGAGCTGTTTTTT
TRBJ1-5,TRBD1,.,TRBV6-5,CASSARGQGYQPQHF,TGTGCCAGCAGTGCTCGGGGACAGGGGTATCAGCCCCAGCATTTT
TRBJ2-7,TRBD1,few,TRBV29-1,CSVPSQGAITYEQYF,TGCAGCGTCCCATCACAGGGGGCGATAACCTACGAGCAGTACTTC
TRBJ2-7,TRBD1,few,TRBV15,CATSRGTGRDEQYF,TGTGCCACCAGCAGAGGGACAGGGCGAGACGAGCAGTACTTC
TRBJ1-2,.,few,TRBV29-1,CSVGQRLNYGYTF,TGCAGCGTAGGACAGCGACTTAACTATGGCTACACCTTC